The subject of this entry is one T cell receptor beta chain. What it binds is unknown. These data are taken from a study of blood T cells in healthy people across ages. For the study at large: Per two T cells, template switching captured roughly one barcoded beta molecule. Findings of the study overall: The study lacked donor CMV status, which possibly confounded expanded clonotype changes.

The individuals who served as donors were healthy Caucasians living in Russia, aged roughly 6 to 95. A sample-barcoded 5' primer and a J-beta primer mix were used in a second PCR of about 6 to 11 cycles. TCRdb used MiXCR to reprocess the 5' RACE reads, holding one entry per CDR3 protein. The data contain roughly 830,000 distinct CDR3 sequences, 55% to 65% of them singletons. In germline, CDR1 is SGHTA, CDR2 FQGNSA. V was trimmed by 3 bases and J by 5 bases, leaving 9 bases between them. CDR3 size: 13 residues. The sequencing input was blood. This sequence was found in a man aged 25-45 years in good health. The chain combines TRBV7-2 with TRBJ2-3; D is possibly TRBD2 (5 bases). The CDR3 here is CASSFLAVDTQYF. In DNA, the CDR3 is TGTGCCAGCAGCTTCCTAGCAGTAGATACGCAGTATTTT.